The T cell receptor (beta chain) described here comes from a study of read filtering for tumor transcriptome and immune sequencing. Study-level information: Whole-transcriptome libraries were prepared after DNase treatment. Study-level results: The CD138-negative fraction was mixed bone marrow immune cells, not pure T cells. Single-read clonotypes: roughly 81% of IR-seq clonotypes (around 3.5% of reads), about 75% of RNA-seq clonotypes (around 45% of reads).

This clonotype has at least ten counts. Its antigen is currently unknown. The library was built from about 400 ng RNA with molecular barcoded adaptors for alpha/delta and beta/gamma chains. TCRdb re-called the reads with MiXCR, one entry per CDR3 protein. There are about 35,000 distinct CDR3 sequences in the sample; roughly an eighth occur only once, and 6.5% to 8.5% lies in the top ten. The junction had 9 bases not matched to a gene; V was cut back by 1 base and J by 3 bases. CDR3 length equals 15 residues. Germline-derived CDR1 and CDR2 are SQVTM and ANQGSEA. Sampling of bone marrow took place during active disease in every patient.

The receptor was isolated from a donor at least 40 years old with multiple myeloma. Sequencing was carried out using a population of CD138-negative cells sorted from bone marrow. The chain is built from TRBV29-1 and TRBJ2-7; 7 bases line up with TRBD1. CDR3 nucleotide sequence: TGCAGCGTTGAAGGAATACAGGGGCGAAACTACGAGCAGTACTTC. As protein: CSVEGIQGRNYEQYF.